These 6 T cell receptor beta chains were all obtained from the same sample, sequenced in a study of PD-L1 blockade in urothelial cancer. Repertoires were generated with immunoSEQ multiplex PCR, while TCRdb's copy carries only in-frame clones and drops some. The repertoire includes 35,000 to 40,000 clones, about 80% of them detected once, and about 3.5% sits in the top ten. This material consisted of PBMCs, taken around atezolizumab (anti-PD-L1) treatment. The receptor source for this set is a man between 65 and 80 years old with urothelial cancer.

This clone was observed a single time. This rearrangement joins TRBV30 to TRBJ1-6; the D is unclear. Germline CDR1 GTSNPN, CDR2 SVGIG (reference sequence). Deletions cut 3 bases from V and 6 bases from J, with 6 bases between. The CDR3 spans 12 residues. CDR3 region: CAWRGVNSPLHF. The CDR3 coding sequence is TGTGCCTGGAGGGGCGTTAATTCACCCCTCCACTTT.

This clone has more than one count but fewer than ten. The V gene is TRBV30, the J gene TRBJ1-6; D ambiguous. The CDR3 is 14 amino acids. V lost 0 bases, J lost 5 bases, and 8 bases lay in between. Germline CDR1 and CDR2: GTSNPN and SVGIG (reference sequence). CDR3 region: CAWSVFQDNSPLHF. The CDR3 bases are TGTGCCTGGAGTGTATTTCAGGATAATTCACCCCTCCACTTT.

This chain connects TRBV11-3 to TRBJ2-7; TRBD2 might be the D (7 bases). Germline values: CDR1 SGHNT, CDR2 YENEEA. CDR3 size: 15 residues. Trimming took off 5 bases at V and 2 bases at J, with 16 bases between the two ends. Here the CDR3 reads CASSPGGQGPYEQYF. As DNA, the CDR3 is TGTGCCAGCAGCCCGGGGGGCCAGGGCCCCTACGAGCAGTACTTC.

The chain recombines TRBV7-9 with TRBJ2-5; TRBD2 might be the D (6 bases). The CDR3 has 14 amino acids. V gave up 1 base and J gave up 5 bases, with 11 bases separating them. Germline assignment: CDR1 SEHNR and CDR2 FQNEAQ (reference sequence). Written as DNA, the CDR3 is TGTGCCAGCAGCTTAGGGGTCGCGGGGGAGACCCAGTACTTC. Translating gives CASSLGVAGETQYF.

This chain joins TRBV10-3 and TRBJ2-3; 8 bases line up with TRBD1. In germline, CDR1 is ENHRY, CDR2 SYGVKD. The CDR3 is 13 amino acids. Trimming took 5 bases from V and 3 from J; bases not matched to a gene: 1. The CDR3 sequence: CAISRTGTDTQYF. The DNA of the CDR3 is TGTGCCATCAGTCGGACAGGGACAGATACGCAGTATTTT.

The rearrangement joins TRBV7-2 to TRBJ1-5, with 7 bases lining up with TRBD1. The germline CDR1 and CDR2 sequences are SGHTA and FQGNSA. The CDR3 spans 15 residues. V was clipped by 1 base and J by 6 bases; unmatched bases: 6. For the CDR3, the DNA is TGTGCCAGCAGCTTAGACGGACAGGCTTTTCAGCCCCAGCATTTT. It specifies CASSLDGQAFQPQHF.